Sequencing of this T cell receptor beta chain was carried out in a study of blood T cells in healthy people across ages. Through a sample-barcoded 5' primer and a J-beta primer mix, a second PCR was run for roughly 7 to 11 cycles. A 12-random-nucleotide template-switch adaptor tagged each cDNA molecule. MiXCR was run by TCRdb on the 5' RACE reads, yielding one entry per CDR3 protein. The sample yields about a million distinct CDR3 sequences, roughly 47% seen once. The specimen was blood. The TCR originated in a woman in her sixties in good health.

The CDR3 sequence is CASSLGSGVYNEQFF. Written as DNA, the CDR3 is TGTGCCAGCAGCTTAGGCAGCGGAGTATACAATGAGCAGTTCTTC. The chain couples TRBV7-3 to TRBJ2-1; D perhaps matches TRBD2 (5 bases). V gave up 2 bases and J gave up 4 bases, with 12 bases separating them. CDR1 and CDR2 from the germline V gene are SGHTA and FQGTGA. CDR3 size: 15 residues.